This entry lists 6 T cell receptor beta chains sequenced from one sample in a study of Graves' ophthalmopathy and Graves' hyperthyroidism. RNA transcripts provided the template for amplifying TCR beta CDR3 regions. After a first-round RT-PCR with HTBI primers, a second-round multiplex PCR was run. MiXCR was run by TCRdb on the multiplex PCR reads, yielding one entry per CDR3 protein. The table lists around 400,000 distinct CDR3 sequences, about 18% of them singletons. Sequenced input: peripheral blood. Receptor source: a woman between 18 and 30 years old with Graves' ophthalmopathy.

This clonotype came up many times. The CDR3 sequence: CASRDRSVAPGELFF. The CDR3 DNA reads as TGTGCCAGCAGAGACCGTTCCGTTGCGCCCGGGGAGCTGTTTTTT. V usage is TRBV12-3 or TRBV12-4 and J usage is TRBJ2-2; no definite D call. The V end was cut by 6 bases, the J end by 6 bases, with 17 bases between. The CDR3 runs to 15 residues.

There are many counts of this clonotype. The chain is built from TRBV15 and TRBJ2-2, with D unresolved. Germline CDR1 LNHNV, CDR2 YYDKDF (reference sequence). CDR3 length: 12 residues. Trimming shortened V by 8 bases and J by 5 bases, and 9 bases separated the two germline ends. The CDR3 region has the DNA TGTGCCACCCGCCCGTCTACCGGGGAGCTGTTTTTT. Its translation is CATRPSTGELFF.

V and J are TRBV6-1 and TRBJ1-1; no firm D call. The CDR3 is made up of 13 amino acids. Looked up from germline, CDR1 is MNHNS and CDR2 is SASEGT. V lost 3 bases, J lost 1 base, and 6 bases lay in between. Here the CDR3 DNA reads TGTGCCAGCAGTGATCGCAGGAACACTGAAGCTTTCTTT. Protein sequence: CASSDRRNTEAFF.

J is TRBJ1-6 and V is TRBV7-8; D is ambiguous. V was clipped by 3 bases and J by 6 bases, with 15 bases between them. Germline CDR1 is SGHVS and CDR2 is FQNEAQ. This CDR3 is built from 16 residues. CDR3 sequence (DNA): TGTGCCAGCAGCTTTGCGTCGGGCACCTCTAATTCACCCCTCCACTTT. The encoded protein is CASSFASGTSNSPLHF.

For this clonotype: Being one base from a much bigger clone, this may be a read error. This chain uses TRBV11-2 with TRBJ1-5; D gene ambiguous. Germline V gene data show CDR1 as SGHAT and CDR2 as FQNNGV. The ends were cut back, 5 bases at V and 2 bases at J, with 13 bases in the middle. The CDR3 totals 15 residues. DNA of the CDR3: TGTGCCAGCAGCCTCTTACCGAGGGGCAATCAGCCCCAGCATTTT. Residues: CASSLLPRGNQPQHF.

This clonotype was detected many times. This chain connects TRBV28 to TRBJ2-7, with no clear D. Trimming pared 7 bases from V and 0 bases from J, leaving 13 bases between. CDR1 is MDHEN and CDR2 is SYDVKM in the germline V gene. The CDR3 runs to 14 residues. The CDR3: CASKSHRVSYEQYF. The CDR3 bases are TGTGCCAGCAAGTCTCATCGGGTCTCCTACGAGCAGTACTTC.